The clone carrying this TCR beta chain was found a few times. The antigen is undetermined. The CDR3 is 14 amino acids. Per germline, CDR1 MNHEY and CDR2 SMNVEV (reference sequence). Trimming removed 3 bases from V and 3 bases from J, with 9 bases in between. These data are taken from a study of CD8 T cells in ankylosing spondylitis. General study points: Both synovial fluid and blood in reactive arthritis had previously been reported to carry some motif variants. The authors reported significant enrichment of disease-linked clones in matched ankylosing spondylitis synovial fluid. One TCR beta motif, made up of 7 or 8 highly homologous variants, appeared characteristic of ankylosing spondylitis blood.

The authors made TCR beta libraries by quantitative 5'-RACE with molecular barcodes. TCRdb independently ran MiXCR on the 5' RACE reads; one entry per CDR3 protein. The sample lists fewer than 35,000 distinct CDR3 sequences; more than 13% were seen once. This TCR came from a male donor with ankylosing spondylitis or in good health (not recorded which). V and J are TRBV27 and TRBJ2-1; D tentatively reads TRBD1 or TRBD2 (5 bases each). The sample taken for sequencing was blood. The CDR3 spells CASSFRGRYNEQFF. CDR3 nucleotide sequence: TGTGCCAGCAGTTTTCGGGGACGCTACAATGAGCAGTTCTTC.